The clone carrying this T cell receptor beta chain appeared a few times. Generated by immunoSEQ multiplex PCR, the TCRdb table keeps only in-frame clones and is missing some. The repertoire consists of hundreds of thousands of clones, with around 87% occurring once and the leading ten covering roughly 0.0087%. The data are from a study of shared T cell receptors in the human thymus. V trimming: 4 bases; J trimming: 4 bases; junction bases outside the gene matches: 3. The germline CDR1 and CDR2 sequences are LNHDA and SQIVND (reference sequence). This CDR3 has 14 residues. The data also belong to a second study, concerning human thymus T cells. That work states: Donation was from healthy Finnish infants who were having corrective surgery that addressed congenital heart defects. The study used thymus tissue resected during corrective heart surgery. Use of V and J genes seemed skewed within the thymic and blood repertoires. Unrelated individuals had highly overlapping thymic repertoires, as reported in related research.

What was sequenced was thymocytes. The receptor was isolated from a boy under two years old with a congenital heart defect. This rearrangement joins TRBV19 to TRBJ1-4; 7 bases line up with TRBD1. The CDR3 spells CASSKGQNNEKLFF. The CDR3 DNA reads TGTGCCAGTAGTAAGGGACAGAATAATGAAAAACTGTTTTTT.